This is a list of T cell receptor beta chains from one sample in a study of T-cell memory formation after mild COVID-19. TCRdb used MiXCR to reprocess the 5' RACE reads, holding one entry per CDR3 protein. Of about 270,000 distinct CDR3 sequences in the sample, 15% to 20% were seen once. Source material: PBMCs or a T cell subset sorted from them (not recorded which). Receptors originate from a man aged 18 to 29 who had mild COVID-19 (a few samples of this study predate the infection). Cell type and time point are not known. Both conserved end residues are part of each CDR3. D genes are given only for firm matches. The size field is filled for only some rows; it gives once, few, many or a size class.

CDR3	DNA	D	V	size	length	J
CASSEGGTGGETQYF	TGTGCCAGCAGCGAGGGAGGGACAGGTGGGGAGACCCAGTACTTC	.	TRBV11-3	.	15	TRBJ2-5
CASSPTSPGLDEQFF	TGTGCCAGCAGCCCAACTTCCCCAGGCTTGGATGAGCAGTTCTTC	.	TRBV11-2	.	15	TRBJ2-1
CASRPVSGGGNIQYF	TGTGCCAGCAGGCCGGTGTCGGGAGGAGGGAACATTCAGTACTTC	TRBD2	TRBV7-9	.	15	TRBJ2-4
CASSLSRGYGYTF	TGTGCCAGCAGTTTATCGCGAGGTTATGGCTACACCTTC	.	TRBV27	few	13	TRBJ1-2
CASSKDRAETQYF	TGTGCCAGCAGTAAGGACAGGGCAGAGACCCAGTACTTC	TRBD1	TRBV2	.	13	TRBJ2-5
CASSLDPALGYTF	TGCGCCAGCAGCTTGGATCCGGCCTTAGGCTACACCTTC	.	TRBV5-1	.	13	TRBJ1-2
CASCRQEQNYGYTF	TGTGCCAGCTGCCGACAGGAACAAAACTATGGCTACACCTTC	.	TRBV5-4	.	14	TRBJ1-2
CASSFLGGGEQFF	TGTGCCAGCAGCTTCTTGGGCGGAGGTGAGCAGTTCTTC	.	TRBV5-5	.	13	TRBJ2-1
CAGDQGGDSPLHF	TGTGCCGGAGATCAGGGCGGGGATTCACCCCTCCACTTT	.	TRBV2	.	13	TRBJ1-6
CASSANRGLSSTDTQYF	TGTGCCAGCAGCGCCAACAGGGGGCTATCCTCCACAGATACGCAGTATTTT	TRBD1	TRBV9	.	17	TRBJ2-3